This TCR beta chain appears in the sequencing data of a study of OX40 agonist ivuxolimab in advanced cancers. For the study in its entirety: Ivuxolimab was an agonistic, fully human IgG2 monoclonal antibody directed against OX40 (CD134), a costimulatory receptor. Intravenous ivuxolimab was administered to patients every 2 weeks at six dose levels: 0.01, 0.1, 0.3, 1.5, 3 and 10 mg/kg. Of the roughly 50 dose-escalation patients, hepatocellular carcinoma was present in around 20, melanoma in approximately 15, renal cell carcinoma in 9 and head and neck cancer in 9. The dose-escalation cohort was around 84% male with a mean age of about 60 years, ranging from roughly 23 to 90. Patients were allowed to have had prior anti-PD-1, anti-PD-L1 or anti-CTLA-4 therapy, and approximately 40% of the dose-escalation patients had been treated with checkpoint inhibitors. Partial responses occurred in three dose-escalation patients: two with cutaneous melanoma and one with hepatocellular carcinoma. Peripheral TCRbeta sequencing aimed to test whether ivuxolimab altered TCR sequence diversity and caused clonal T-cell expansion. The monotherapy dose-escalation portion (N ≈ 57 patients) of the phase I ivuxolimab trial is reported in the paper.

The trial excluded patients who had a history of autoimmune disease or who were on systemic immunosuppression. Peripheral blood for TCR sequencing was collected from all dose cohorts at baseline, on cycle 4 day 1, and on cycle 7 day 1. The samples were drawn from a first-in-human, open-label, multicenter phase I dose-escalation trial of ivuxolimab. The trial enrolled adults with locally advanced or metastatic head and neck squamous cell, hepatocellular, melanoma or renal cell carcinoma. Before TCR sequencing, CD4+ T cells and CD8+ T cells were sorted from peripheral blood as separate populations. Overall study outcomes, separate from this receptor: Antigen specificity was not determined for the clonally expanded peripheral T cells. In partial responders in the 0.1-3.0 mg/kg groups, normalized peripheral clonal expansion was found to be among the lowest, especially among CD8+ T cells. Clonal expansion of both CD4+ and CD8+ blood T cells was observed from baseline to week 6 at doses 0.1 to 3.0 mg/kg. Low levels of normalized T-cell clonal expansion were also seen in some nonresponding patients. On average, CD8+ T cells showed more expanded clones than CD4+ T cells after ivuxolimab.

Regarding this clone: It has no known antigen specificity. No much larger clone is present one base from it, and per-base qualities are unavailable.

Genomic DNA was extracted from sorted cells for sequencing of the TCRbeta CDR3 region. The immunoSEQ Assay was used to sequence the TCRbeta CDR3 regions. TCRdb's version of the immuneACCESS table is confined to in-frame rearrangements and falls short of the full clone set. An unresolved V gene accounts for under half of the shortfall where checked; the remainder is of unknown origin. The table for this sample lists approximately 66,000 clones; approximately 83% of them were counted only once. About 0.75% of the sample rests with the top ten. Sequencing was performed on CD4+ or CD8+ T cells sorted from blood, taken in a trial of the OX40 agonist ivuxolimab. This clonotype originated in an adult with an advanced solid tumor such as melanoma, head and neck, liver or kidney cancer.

DNA sequence: TGTGCCAGCTCACCACCGGGCAGGGTCCCTTCCGGGGAGCTGTTTTTT. Its protein reads: CASSPPGRVPSGELFF. The chain is encoded by TRBV18 joined to TRBJ2-2; a weak D assignment points to TRBD1 (5 bases agree). The germline ends are 14 bases apart after V is trimmed by 0 bases and J by 6 bases. The germline V gene encodes CDR1 KGHSH and CDR2 LQKENI. From the cysteine through the phenylalanine, the CDR3 covers 16 amino acids. Just CDR3 DNA is preserved here, 48 bases in frame from base 1.